Listed below are T cell receptor beta chains from one sample, sequenced in a study of T cells in Graves' hyperthyroidism and ophthalmopathy. Using its own MiXCR run on the multiplex PCR reads, TCRdb lists one record per CDR3 protein. The data show some 98,000 distinct CDR3 sequences, with approximately 40% seen just once and roughly 10% held by the top ten. Material for sequencing was peripheral blood or thyroid tissue (not recorded which). These receptor sequences come from a woman in her 30s with Graves' hyperthyroidism. Each CDR3 is given with its conserved first and last residue. The D gene is left open where the match is weak. Size is stated for part of the rows, as once, few or many counts, or as a class when the clone is expanded.

CDR3aa: CATSEAGTVNTEAFF; CDR3nt: TGTGCCACCAGTGAGGCCGGGACCGTGAACACTGAAGCTTTCTTT; abundance: once; d_gene: -; j_gene: TRBJ1-1; v_gene: TRBV24-1
CDR3aa: CATSSGTGMGEQYF; CDR3nt: TGTGCCACCAGCAGCGGTACAGGGATGGGCGAGCAGTACTTC; abundance: -; d_gene: -; j_gene: TRBJ2-7; v_gene: TRBV15
CDR3aa: CASSRDTDTQYF; CDR3nt: TGTGCCAGCAGCCGAGACACAGATACGCAGTATTTT; abundance: many; d_gene: -; j_gene: TRBJ2-3; v_gene: TRBV7-9
CDR3aa: CASSIADTLDTGELFF; CDR3nt: TGTGCCAGTAGTATCGCCGACACACTTGACACCGGGGAGCTGTTTTTT; abundance: many; d_gene: -; j_gene: TRBJ2-2; v_gene: TRBV19
CDR3aa: CASSLSGRWYEQYF; CDR3nt: TGTGCCAGCAGTCTGAGCGGGAGGTGGTACGAGCAGTACTTC; abundance: -; d_gene: TRBD2; j_gene: TRBJ2-7; v_gene: TRBV2
CDR3aa: CASSPQGGYTF; CDR3nt: TGTGCCAGCAGCCCACAGGGGGGCTACACCTTC; abundance: -; d_gene: TRBD1; j_gene: TRBJ1-2; v_gene: TRBV13
CDR3aa: CASSPPGGKATNEKLFF; CDR3nt: TGTGCCAGCAGTCCCCCGGGGGGCAAAGCAACTAATGAAAAACTGTTTTTT; abundance: many; d_gene: -; j_gene: TRBJ1-4; v_gene: TRBV7-9
CDR3aa: CASSPRLAPYEQYF; CDR3nt: TGTGCCAGCAGCCCTAGACTAGCCCCCTACGAGCAGTACTTC; abundance: -; d_gene: TRBD2; j_gene: TRBJ2-7; v_gene: TRBV5-1
CDR3aa: CSETGLRTDTQYF; CDR3nt: TGCAGTGAGACGGGACTACGCACAGATACGCAGTATTTT; abundance: -; d_gene: TRBD2; j_gene: TRBJ2-3; v_gene: TRBV20-1
CDR3aa: CASTPGETQHF; CDR3nt: TGTGCCAGCACCCCCGGGGAGACCCAGCACTTC; abundance: -; d_gene: -; j_gene: TRBJ2-7; v_gene: TRBV7-3
CDR3aa: CASSYSRPNSNQPQHF; CDR3nt: TGTGCCAGCAGTTACTCACGACCAAATAGCAATCAGCCCCAGCATTTT; abundance: many; d_gene: -; j_gene: TRBJ1-5; v_gene: TRBV6-6
CDR3aa: CASSEIGGVYEQYF; CDR3nt: TGTGCCAGCAGTGAAATTGGTGGGGTGTACGAGCAGTACTTC; abundance: many; d_gene: -; j_gene: TRBJ2-7; v_gene: TRBV6-1
CDR3aa: CSLSGTANYGYTF; CDR3nt: TGCAGTTTGAGCGGGACAGCAAACTATGGCTACACCTTC; abundance: -; d_gene: TRBD1; j_gene: TRBJ1-2; v_gene: TRBV29-1
CDR3aa: CASSLGPRDRTWLSYEQYF; CDR3nt: TGTGCCAGCAGCTTAGGGCCAAGGGATCGAACTTGGTTATCCTACGAGCAGTACTTC; abundance: many; d_gene: -; j_gene: TRBJ2-7; v_gene: TRBV7-8
CDR3aa: CASSWQSYEQYF; CDR3nt: TGTGCCAGCAGCTGGCAGTCCTACGAGCAGTACTTC; abundance: many; d_gene: -; j_gene: TRBJ2-7; v_gene: TRBV5-8
CDR3aa: CASSLTSGRGGSYEQYF; CDR3nt: TGTGCCAGCAGCCTCACTAGCGGTAGAGGCGGCTCCTACGAGCAGTACTTC; abundance: -; d_gene: TRBD2; j_gene: TRBJ2-7; v_gene: TRBV7-2
CDR3aa: CASSWKGLTDTQYF; CDR3nt: TGTGCCAGCAGCTGGAAGGGACTGACAGATACGCAGTATTTT; abundance: -; d_gene: -; j_gene: TRBJ2-3; v_gene: TRBV5-8
CDR3aa: CASSLDETQYF; CDR3nt: TGCGCCAGCAGCTTAGATGAGACCCAGTACTTC; abundance: many; d_gene: -; j_gene: TRBJ2-5; v_gene: TRBV5-1
CDR3aa: CASRTGGGSGNQPQHF; CDR3nt: TGTGCCAGCAGAACCGGGGGGGGTTCGGGCAATCAGCCCCAGCATTTT; abundance: -; d_gene: -; j_gene: TRBJ1-5; v_gene: TRBV2
CDR3aa: CASSFGGSETQYF; CDR3nt: TGTGCCAGCAGCTTCGGCGGCTCAGAGACCCAGTACTTC; abundance: many; d_gene: -; j_gene: TRBJ2-5; v_gene: TRBV5-8
CDR3aa: CASSPPGTSAGYEQYF; CDR3nt: TGTGCCAGCAGCCCACCCGGGACTAGCGCCGGTTACGAGCAGTACTTC; abundance: -; d_gene: TRBD2; j_gene: TRBJ2-7; v_gene: TRBV14
CDR3aa: CAIRSQGGKLFF; CDR3nt: TGTGCCATCAGGTCGCAGGGCGGAAAACTGTTTTTT; abundance: -; d_gene: -; j_gene: TRBJ1-4; v_gene: TRBV10-3
CDR3aa: CASSLGAGVPDTQYF; CDR3nt: TGTGCCAGCAGCCTCGGAGCGGGAGTTCCAGATACGCAGTATTTT; abundance: many; d_gene: TRBD2; j_gene: TRBJ2-3; v_gene: TRBV7-2
CDR3aa: CASSPGRHTDTQYF; CDR3nt: TGTGCCAGCAGCCCGGGACGGCACACAGATACGCAGTATTTT; abundance: many; d_gene: -; j_gene: TRBJ2-3; v_gene: TRBV7-9
CDR3aa: CSAGGSSNQPQYF; CDR3nt: TGCAGTGCTGGCGGAAGTAGCAATCAGCCCCAGTACTTC; abundance: -; d_gene: -; j_gene: TRBJ2-5; v_gene: TRBV20-1
CDR3aa: CATVSAGAAQTQYF; CDR3nt: TGCGCCACTGTCTCAGCGGGAGCGGCACAGACCCAGTACTTC; abundance: many; d_gene: TRBD2; j_gene: TRBJ2-5; v_gene: TRBV10-2
CDR3aa: CASSLTGHYEQYF; CDR3nt: TGCGCCAGCAGCCTCACAGGCCACTACGAGCAGTACTTC; abundance: few; d_gene: -; j_gene: TRBJ2-7; v_gene: TRBV5-1
CDR3aa: CASSHWTLVTEAFF; CDR3nt: TGTGCCAGCAGTCACTGGACACTCGTAACTGAAGCTTTCTTT; abundance: few; d_gene: -; j_gene: TRBJ1-1; v_gene: TRBV28
CDR3aa: CASSARMRRDTEAFF; CDR3nt: TGTGCCAGCAGTGCTAGAATGCGCAGGGACACTGAAGCTTTCTTT; abundance: -; d_gene: -; j_gene: TRBJ1-1; v_gene: TRBV25-1
CDR3aa: CASSLLAGAGELFF; CDR3nt: TGTGCCAGCAGTTTACTAGCGGGAGCCGGGGAGCTGTTTTTT; abundance: many; d_gene: TRBD2; j_gene: TRBJ2-2; v_gene: TRBV12-3/TRBV12-4
CDR3aa: CASRYGGTGIYEQYF; CDR3nt: TGTGCCAGTAGATACGGAGGGACGGGGATCTACGAGCAGTACTTC; abundance: many; d_gene: -; j_gene: TRBJ2-7; v_gene: TRBV7-2
CDR3aa: CASSVADSTYEQYF; CDR3nt: TGTGCCAGCAGCGTAGCGGACAGCACCTACGAGCAGTACTTC; abundance: many; d_gene: -; j_gene: TRBJ2-7; v_gene: TRBV9
CDR3aa: CASSQEGDREREAFF; CDR3nt: TGTGCCAGCAGCCAAGAAGGGGACAGGGAACGGGAAGCTTTCTTT; abundance: -; d_gene: TRBD1; j_gene: TRBJ1-1; v_gene: TRBV4-2
CDR3aa: CGARSGLAGVEQYF; CDR3nt: TGCGGTGCTAGATCGGGACTAGCGGGAGTCGAGCAGTACTTC; abundance: -; d_gene: TRBD2; j_gene: TRBJ2-7; v_gene: TRBV20-1
CDR3aa: CASRLGTNYNSPLHF; CDR3nt: TGTGCCAGCAGACTCGGGACAAATTATAATTCACCCCTCCACTTT; abundance: many; d_gene: -; j_gene: TRBJ1-6; v_gene: TRBV6-6
CDR3aa: CASSRDIRNQPQHF; CDR3nt: TGTGCCAGCAGTCGGGACATTCGCAATCAGCCCCAGCATTTT; abundance: medium-sized; d_gene: -; j_gene: TRBJ1-5; v_gene: TRBV6-6
CDR3aa: CASSYAWGQTQYF; CDR3nt: TGTGCCAGCAGTTACGCCTGGGGTCAGACCCAGTACTTC; abundance: many; d_gene: -; j_gene: TRBJ2-5; v_gene: TRBV6-5
CDR3aa: CATSRAGVYGYTF; CDR3nt: TGTGCCACCAGCAGAGCTGGGGTCTATGGCTACACCTTC; abundance: -; d_gene: -; j_gene: TRBJ1-2; v_gene: TRBV15
CDR3aa: CASSQGYRRQHLHF; CDR3nt: TGTGCCAGCAGCCAAGGGTATCGGCGACAGCATCTCCACTTT; abundance: -; d_gene: -; j_gene: TRBJ1-6; v_gene: TRBV12-3/TRBV12-4
CDR3aa: CASSQEGVSRGRSGYTF; CDR3nt: TGTGCCAGCAGCCAAGAGGGTGTGAGCAGGGGGCGGAGTGGCTACACCTTC; abundance: many; d_gene: TRBD1; j_gene: TRBJ1-2; v_gene: TRBV14
CDR3aa: CSTSRGRGEIEPQHF; CDR3nt: TGCAGTACCTCTCGGGGGCGAGGCGAGATAGAGCCCCAGCATTTT; abundance: many; d_gene: -; j_gene: TRBJ1-5; v_gene: TRBV20-1
CDR3aa: CASSTPGRYSGNTIYF; CDR3nt: TGTGCCAGCAGCACCCCCGGACGGTACTCTGGAAACACCATATATTTT; abundance: medium-sized; d_gene: -; j_gene: TRBJ1-3; v_gene: TRBV5-6
CDR3aa: CASTPQGMTTEAFF; CDR3nt: TGTGCCAGTACCCCGCAGGGGATGACCACTGAAGCTTTCTTT; abundance: many; d_gene: -; j_gene: TRBJ1-1; v_gene: TRBV19
CDR3aa: CASSLDDDRTYEQYF; CDR3nt: TGTGCCAGCAGCTTAGATGACGACAGGACCTACGAGCAGTACTTC; abundance: -; d_gene: -; j_gene: TRBJ2-7; v_gene: TRBV7-3
CDR3aa: CATSSPGYGNQPQHF; CDR3nt: TGTGCCACCAGCTCCCCAGGGTACGGCAATCAGCCCCAGCATTTT; abundance: -; d_gene: -; j_gene: TRBJ1-5; v_gene: TRBV15
CDR3aa: CASSRDYQETQYF; CDR3nt: TGTGCCAGCAGTCGGGACTATCAAGAGACCCAGTACTTC; abundance: many; d_gene: TRBD2; j_gene: TRBJ2-5; v_gene: TRBV6-5
CDR3aa: CASNASPGVDYGYTF; CDR3nt: TGTGCCAGCAACGCGTCCCCCGGGGTGGACTATGGCTACACCTTC; abundance: many; d_gene: -; j_gene: TRBJ1-2; v_gene: TRBV14
CDR3aa: CASSLTGSNDEQYF; CDR3nt: TGTGCCAGCAGCTTGACAGGGAGTAACGACGAGCAGTACTTC; abundance: many; d_gene: TRBD1; j_gene: TRBJ2-7; v_gene: TRBV7-3
CDR3aa: CASRKQGGTEAFF; CDR3nt: TGTGCCAGCAGAAAACAGGGTGGGACTGAAGCTTTCTTT; abundance: few; d_gene: -; j_gene: TRBJ1-1; v_gene: TRBV7-9
CDR3aa: CAISWTSGRAPADTQYF; CDR3nt: TGTGCCATCAGCTGGACTAGCGGGAGGGCCCCGGCAGATACGCAGTATTTT; abundance: many; d_gene: TRBD2; j_gene: TRBJ2-3; v_gene: TRBV10-3
CDR3aa: CASSADSGSGYTF; CDR3nt: TGTGCCAGCAGCGCGGACTCAGGGTCTGGCTACACCTTC; abundance: many; d_gene: -; j_gene: TRBJ1-2; v_gene: TRBV9
CDR3aa: CASSLHGRGEKLFF; CDR3nt: TGTGCCAGCAGTTTACATGGGAGGGGTGAAAAACTGTTTTTT; abundance: many; d_gene: -; j_gene: TRBJ1-4; v_gene: TRBV27
CDR3aa: CASSLPLMDGYTF; CDR3nt: TGTGCCAGCAGTTTGCCTTTAATGGATGGCTACACCTTC; abundance: many; d_gene: -; j_gene: TRBJ1-2; v_gene: TRBV28